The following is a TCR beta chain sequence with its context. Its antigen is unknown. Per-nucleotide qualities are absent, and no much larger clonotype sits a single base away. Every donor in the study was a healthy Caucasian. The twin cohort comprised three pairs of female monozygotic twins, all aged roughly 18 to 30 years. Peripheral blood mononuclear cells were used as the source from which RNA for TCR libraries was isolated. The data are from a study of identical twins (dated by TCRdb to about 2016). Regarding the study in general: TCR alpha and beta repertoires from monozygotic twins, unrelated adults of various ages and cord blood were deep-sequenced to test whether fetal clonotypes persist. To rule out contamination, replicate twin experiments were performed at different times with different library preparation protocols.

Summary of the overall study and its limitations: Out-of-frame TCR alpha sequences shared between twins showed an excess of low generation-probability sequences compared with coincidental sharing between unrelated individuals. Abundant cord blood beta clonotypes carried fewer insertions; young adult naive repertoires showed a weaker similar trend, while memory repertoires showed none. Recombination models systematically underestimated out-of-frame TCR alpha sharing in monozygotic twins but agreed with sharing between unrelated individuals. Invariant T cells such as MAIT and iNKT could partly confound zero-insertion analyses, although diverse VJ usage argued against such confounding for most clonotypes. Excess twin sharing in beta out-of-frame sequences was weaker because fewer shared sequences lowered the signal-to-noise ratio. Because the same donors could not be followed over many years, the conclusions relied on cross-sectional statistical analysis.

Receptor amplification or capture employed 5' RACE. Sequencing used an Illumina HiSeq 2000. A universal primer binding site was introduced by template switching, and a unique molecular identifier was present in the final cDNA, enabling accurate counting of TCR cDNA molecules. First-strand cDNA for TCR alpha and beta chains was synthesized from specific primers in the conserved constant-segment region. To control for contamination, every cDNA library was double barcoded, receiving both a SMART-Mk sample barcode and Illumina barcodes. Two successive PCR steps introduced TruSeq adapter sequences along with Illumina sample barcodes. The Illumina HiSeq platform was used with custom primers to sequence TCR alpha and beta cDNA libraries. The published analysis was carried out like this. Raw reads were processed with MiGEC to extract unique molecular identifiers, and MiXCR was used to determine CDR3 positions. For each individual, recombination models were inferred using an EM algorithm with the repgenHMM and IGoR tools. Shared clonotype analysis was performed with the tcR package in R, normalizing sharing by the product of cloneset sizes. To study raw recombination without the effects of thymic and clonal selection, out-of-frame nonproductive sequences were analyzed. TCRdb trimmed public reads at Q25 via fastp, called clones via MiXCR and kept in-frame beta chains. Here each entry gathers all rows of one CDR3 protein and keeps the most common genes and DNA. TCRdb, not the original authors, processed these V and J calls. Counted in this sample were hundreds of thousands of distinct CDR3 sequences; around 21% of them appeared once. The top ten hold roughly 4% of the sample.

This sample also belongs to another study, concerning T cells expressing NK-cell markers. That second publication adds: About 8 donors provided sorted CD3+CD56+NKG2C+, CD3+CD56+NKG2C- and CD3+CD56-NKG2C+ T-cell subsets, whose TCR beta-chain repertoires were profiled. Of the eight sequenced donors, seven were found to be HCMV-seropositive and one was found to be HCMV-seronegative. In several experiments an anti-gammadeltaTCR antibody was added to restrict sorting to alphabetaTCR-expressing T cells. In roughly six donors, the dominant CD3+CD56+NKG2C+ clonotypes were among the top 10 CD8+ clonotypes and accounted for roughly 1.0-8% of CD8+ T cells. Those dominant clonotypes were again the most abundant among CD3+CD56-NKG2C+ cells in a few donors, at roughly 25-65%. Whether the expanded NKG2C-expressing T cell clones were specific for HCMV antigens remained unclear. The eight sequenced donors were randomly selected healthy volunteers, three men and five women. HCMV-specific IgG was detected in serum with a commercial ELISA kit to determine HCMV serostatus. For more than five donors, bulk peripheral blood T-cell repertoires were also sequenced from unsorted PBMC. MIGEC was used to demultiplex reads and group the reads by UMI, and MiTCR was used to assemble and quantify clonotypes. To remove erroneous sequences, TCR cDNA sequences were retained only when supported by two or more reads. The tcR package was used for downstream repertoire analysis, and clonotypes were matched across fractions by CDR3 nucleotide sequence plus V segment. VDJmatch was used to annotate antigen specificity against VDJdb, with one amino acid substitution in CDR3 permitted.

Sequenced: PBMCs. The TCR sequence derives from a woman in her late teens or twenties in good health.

The CDR3 is CASSLEVGVNTEAFF. The DNA sequence is TGCGCCAGCAGCTTGGAGGTGGGAGTGAACACTGAAGCTTTCTTT. The chain joins TRBV5-1 to TRBJ1-1, with the identity of the D gene unclear. Measured from the cysteine to the phenylalanine, the CDR3 is 15 residues long. The entry retains the CDR3 DNA only, 45 bases that are in frame from base 1. Sequences SGHRS (CDR1) and YFSETQ (CDR2) are obtained from the germline V gene. The junction shows trimming of 0 bases on V and 0 bases on J, plus 9 bases between the germline ends. Beyond the CDR3, the reference TRBV5-1 and TRBJ1-1 genes provide the residues; the full variable domain reads: KAGVTQTPRYLIKTRGQQVTLSCSPISGHRSVSWYQQTPGQGLQFLFEYFSETQRNKGNFPGRFSGRQFSNSRSEMNVSTLELGDSALYLCASSLEVGVNTEAFFGQGTRLTVV.